One sample yielded the 4 T cell receptor beta chains listed below, sequenced in a study of CD8+ T cells in alopecia areata. As the sequencing template, cDNA was produced by extracting RNA and reverse transcribing it. TCRdb's table, derived via immunoSEQ multiplex PCR, lists solely in-frame clones and lacks some. The sample consists of some 120,000 clones, around 45% of them appearing once. Specimen: NKG2D-low CD8+ T cells sorted from blood. The receptors derive from a human donor with alopecia areata.

The chain is built from TRBV30 and TRBJ2-6; no reliable D call. CDR3 length: 16 amino acids. The germline V and J ends were trimmed by 4 bases and 2 bases, with 15 bases remaining between them. CDR1 is GTSNPN, CDR2 SVGIG, per germline (reference sequence). CDR3 in amino acids: CAWTSPVSPGANVLTF. CDR3 coding DNA: TGTGCCTGGACCTCGCCAGTCTCCCCTGGGGCCAACGTCCTGACTTTC.

The chain employs TRBV27 and TRBJ2-5; 10 bases fit TRBD2. The V segment lost 5 bases and the J segment 3 bases; nucleotides outside the gene matches: 6. The V gene's germline CDR1 is MNHEY and CDR2 SMNVEV (reference sequence). The CDR3 is 15 amino acids. The CDR3 spells CASSRGLAVKETQYF. CDR3 DNA: TGTGCCAGCAGTCGTGGACTAGCGGTTAAAGAGACCCAGTACTTC.

V usage is TRBV29-1 and J usage is TRBJ1-1; maybe TRBD1 (6 bases). Trimming pared 3 bases from V and 4 bases from J, leaving 15 bases between. The germline gives CDR1 SQVTM, CDR2 ANQGSEA. This CDR3 region has 14 residues. Here the CDR3 DNA reads TGCAGCGTTGATGGTTTACAGGGTGGCACTGAAGCTTTCTTT. Protein sequence: CSVDGLQGGTEAFF.

As for this clone: This CDR3 is also generated by other DNA sequences in the sample. The genes are TRBV29-1 and TRBJ2-3; 9 bases are a match to TRBD1. V lost 6 bases to trimming and J lost 4 bases; unmatched junction nucleotides: 5. The CDR3 covers 13 residues. The germline CDR1 and CDR2 sequences are SQVTM and ANQGSEA. The DNA for the CDR3 is TGCAGCGTCCCGGGACAGGGATCAGATACGCAGTATTTT. Translation gives CSVPGQGSDTQYF.